This is a list of T cell receptor beta chains from one sample in a study of beta chain features in type 1 diabetes. The assay was immunoSEQ multiplex PCR, and TCRdb's table has in-frame clones only and misses some. The table records approximately 170,000 clones, about 7.9% of them present only once. Sequenced sample: central memory CD4+ T cells from blood. The receptors were sampled from a man aged 18 to 35 with type 1 diabetes. Both conserved end residues are trimmed from each CDR3.

v_call	j_call	cdr3_aa
TRBV27	TRBJ2-5	ASRTSLGAETQY
TRBV6-1	TRBJ2-1	ASSLAGGDNEQF
TRBV28	TRBJ2-1	ASASGGAYNEQF
TRBV5-1	TRBJ2-7	ASSSRGDGYEQY
TRBV9	TRBJ2-5	ASSVTGFQETQY
TRBV11-2	TRBJ2-7	ASSSSRGGSEQY
TRBV30	TRBJ1-3	ACRVSGNTIY
TRBV7-2	TRBJ2-5	ASSLGSPGAQETQY
TRBV7-2	TRBJ1-5	ASSPDRGLRQPQH
TRBV5-4	TRBJ2-5	ASSSGLAGQETQY
TRBV7-2	TRBJ2-1	ASSLVSGRGQF
TRBV11-2	TRBJ1-4	ASSLDPNPNEKLF
TRBV7-2	TRBJ2-7	ASSFQGREQY
TRBV19	TRBJ2-1	ASRTLSSGGYNEQF
TRBV2	TRBJ2-1	ASSQGKQF
TRBV11-2	TRBJ2-2	ASRLLSNTGELF
TRBV5-4	TRBJ2-5	ASGINTGPETQY
TRBV5-1	TRBJ2-3	ASSLALAEDTQY
TRBV6-5	TRBJ2-3	ASSRVAGGGDTQY
TRBV11-3	TRBJ2-2	ASSFFYGELF
TRBV6-5	TRBJ1-1	ASSPGQAKEAF
TRBV7-2	TRBJ2-3	ASNILGGPSDTQY
TRBV7-9	TRBJ1-4	ASSLSSGLNEKLF
TRBV5-6	TRBJ2-7	ASRTGTSSYEQY
TRBV5-1	TRBJ2-3	ASSLADRVDTQY
TRBV5-1	TRBJ1-1	ASSRGQRNTEAF
TRBV10-1	TRBJ2-5	ASSGQAQETQY
TRBV2	TRBJ2-3	ASSEAGRVPDTQY
TRBV2	TRBJ1-6	ATGTGRESPLH
TRBV5-6	TRBJ2-1	ASSFQGEQF
TRBV25-1	TRBJ1-2	ASRSGQGYGYT
TRBV30	TRBJ2-3	AWSGRLFGTTHSTDTQY
TRBV30	TRBJ1-3	AWGTGPGNTIY
TRBV6-5	TRBJ2-3	ASSRLGQAQDTQY
TRBV7-2	TRBJ2-3	ASSLAAGGFIDTQY
TRBV29-1	TRBJ2-1	SSGGQTYNEQF
TRBV10-3	TRBJ2-3	AISESTSRVGQY
TRBV25-1	TRBJ2-7	ASSAPGDSFYEQY
TRBV6-6	TRBJ2-5	ASSYERDWGTQY
TRBV15	TRBJ1-2	ATSNSPGQGYYGYT
TRBV9	TRBJ2-1	ASSVAGDRNYNEQF
TRBV6-5	TRBJ2-3	ASSEQEKTDTQY
TRBV2	TRBJ2-1	ASTAHRDLQF
TRBV29-1	TRBJ2-3	SVGGGREDTQY
TRBV30	TRBJ1-2	AWSVTGLYYGYT
TRBV2	TRBJ2-2	ASTYEGRDTGELF
TRBV7-9	TRBJ1-5	ASSSTESNQPQH
TRBV4-1	TRBJ2-5	ASSQANMGLAGGLKTQY
TRBV2	TRBJ1-5	ASSGQGDNQPQH